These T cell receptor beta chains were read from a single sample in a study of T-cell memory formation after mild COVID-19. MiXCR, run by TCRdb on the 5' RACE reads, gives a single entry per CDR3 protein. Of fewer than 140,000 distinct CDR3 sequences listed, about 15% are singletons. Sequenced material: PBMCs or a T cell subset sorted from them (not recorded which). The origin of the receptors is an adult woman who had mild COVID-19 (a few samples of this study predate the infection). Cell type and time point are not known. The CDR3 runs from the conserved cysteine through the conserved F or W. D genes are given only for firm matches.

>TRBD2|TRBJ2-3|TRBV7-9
CASSQTSGRPSSTDTQYF
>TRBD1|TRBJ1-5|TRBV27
CASRQGGGQPQHF
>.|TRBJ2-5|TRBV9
CASSVAGTGETQYF
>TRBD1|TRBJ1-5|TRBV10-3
CAISVGTGNQPQHF
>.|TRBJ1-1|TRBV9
CASSVAGGLNTEAFF
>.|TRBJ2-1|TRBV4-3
CASSQGFRASGEQFF
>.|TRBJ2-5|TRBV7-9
CASMGEWETQYF
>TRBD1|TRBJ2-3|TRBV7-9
CASSWTGGSSTDTQYF
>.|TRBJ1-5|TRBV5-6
CASSSGGYSNQPQHF
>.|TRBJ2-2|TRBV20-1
CSAPTWGGELFF
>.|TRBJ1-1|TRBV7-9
CASSPGFPPEAFF
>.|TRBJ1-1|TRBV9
CASSVDGVLGTEAFF
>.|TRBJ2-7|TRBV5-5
CASSSGRTYEQYF
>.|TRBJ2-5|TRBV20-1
CSARGVGAVYQETQYF
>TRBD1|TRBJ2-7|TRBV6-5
CASRGQYEQYF
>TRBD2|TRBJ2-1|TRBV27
CASSLPSSGNNEQFF
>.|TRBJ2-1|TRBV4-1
CASSPLTRGRYYNEQFF
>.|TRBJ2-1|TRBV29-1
CSVATLESGYNEQFF
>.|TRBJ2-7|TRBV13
CASSLGVESSYEQYF
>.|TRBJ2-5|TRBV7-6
CASSPLARSQETQYF
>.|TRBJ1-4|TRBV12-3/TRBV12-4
CASSIHSEKEKLFF
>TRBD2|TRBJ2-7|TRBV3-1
CASSSGTGTTPYAQYF
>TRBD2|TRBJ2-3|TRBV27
CASSHRGGPLDTQYF
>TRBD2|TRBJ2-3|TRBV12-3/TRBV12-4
CASSTVYGGRLAGARNPDTQYF
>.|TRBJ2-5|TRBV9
CASSPAPVETQYF
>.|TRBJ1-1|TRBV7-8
CASSYPRGDTEAFF
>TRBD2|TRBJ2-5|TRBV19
CASSPSGGETQYF
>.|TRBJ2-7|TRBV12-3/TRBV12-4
CASSLAGLADLSYEQYF
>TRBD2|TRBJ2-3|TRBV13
CASSPRLAARTDTQYF
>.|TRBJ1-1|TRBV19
CATSWGTEAFF
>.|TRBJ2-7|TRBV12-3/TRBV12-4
CASSFRTDYEQYF
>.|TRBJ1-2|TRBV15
CATSRSSGTADDGYTF
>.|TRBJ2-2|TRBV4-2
CASQLGASNTGELFF
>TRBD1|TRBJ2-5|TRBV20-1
CSARETGGLGETQYF
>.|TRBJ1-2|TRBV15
CATSRESAGGYTF
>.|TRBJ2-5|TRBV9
CASSVPTGEGETQYF